One sample yielded the 11 T cell receptor beta chains listed below, sequenced in a study of metastatic and nonmetastatic thyroid tumors. Each patient went into thyroid surgery without having received any treatment. TCRdb redid the clone calls on the PCR reads using MiXCR. The sample has approximately 32,000 clones; about a fifth are singletons. What was sequenced was tumor tissue. The source of these receptors is a male donor with papillary thyroid cancer or a benign thyroid nodule (not recorded which). Some clones in this sample may be carry-over from other donors' samples.

The V and J genes are TRBV20-1 and TRBJ2-5; 13 bases fit TRBD2. The CDR3 has 15 residues. Germline V gene lookup returns CDR1 DFQATT and CDR2 SNEGSKA (reference sequence). The ends lost 0 bases at V and 8 bases at J; junction bases unmatched: 6. As DNA, the CDR3 is TGCAGTGCTAGAGACGGGACTAGCGGGATAGATACCCAGTACTTC. Amino acid sequence: CSARDGTSGIDTQYF.

The chain combines TRBV5-1 with TRBJ2-2; D gene unclear. Germline CDR1 and CDR2: SGHRS and YFSETQ. Trimming removed 0 bases at V and 3 bases at J, with 6 bases between. The CDR3 is 14 residues long. As DNA, the CDR3 is TGCGCCAGCAGCTTGGACGGATACACCGGGGAGCTGTTTTTT. It yields the protein CASSLDGYTGELFF.

This clone was picked up many times. This may be a read error, as it is one base from a much larger clone. The rearrangement uses TRBV6-1 and TRBJ1-2; 8 nucleotides line up with TRBD1. V was pared by 7 bases and J by 8 bases, with 9 bases of the junction left unmatched. The CDR3 is 13 amino acids. CDR1 is MNHNS, CDR2 SASEGT, per germline. The CDR3 protein is CASIQQGVNGYTF. The CDR3 coding sequence is TGTGCCAGCATCCAACAGGGGGTAAACGGCTACACCTTC.

To note about this clone: Germline and junction disagree at one end, which may indicate a read error. V gene TRBV6-1 combines with J gene TRBJ1-2; tentatively, D is TRBD1 (5 bases). This CDR3 comprises 12 residues. In germline, CDR1 is MNHNS, CDR2 SASEGT. This chain's CDR3 is CASTPGGRGYNF. CDR3 coding DNA: TGTGCCAGCACCCCGGGGGGACGTGGCTACAACTTC.

This clone was detected many times. The chain couples TRBV20-1 to TRBJ2-7, with 10 bases fitting TRBD2. CDR3 length: 17 amino acids. Germline V gene data show CDR1 as DFQATT and CDR2 as SNEGSKA (reference sequence). CDR3 in amino acids: CSGTLAGVPLSSYEQYF. The CDR3 DNA sequence: TGCAGCGGGACCCTAGCGGGAGTTCCCCTAAGTTCCTACGAGCAGTACTTC.

Ten or more counts support this clone. V is TRBV7-6 and J is TRBJ2-2; D may be TRBD2 (5 bases). This CDR3 has 15 amino acids. V was shortened by 1 base and J by 6 bases, with 12 bases between the two germline ends. Per germline, CDR1 SGHVS and CDR2 FNYEAQ. The CDR3 DNA follows: TGTGCCAGCAGCTTAGTAAATCCGGGGTCCGGGGAGCTGTTTTTT. Protein product: CASSLVNPGSGELFF.

In this sample, this clone turned up many times. V gene TRBV5-1 combines with J gene TRBJ2-3; D is unresolved. Trimming shortened V by 3 bases and J by 5 bases, and 13 bases separated the two germline ends. Germline-derived CDR1 and CDR2 are SGHRS and YFSETQ. The CDR3 is 14 residues long. The CDR3 sequence is CASSSGTDGDTQYF. CDR3 nucleotides: TGCGCCAGCAGCTCGGGCACAGATGGAGATACGCAGTATTTT.

The table lists this clone with many counts. V usage is TRBV5-5 and J usage is TRBJ2-1; a possible D gene is TRBD2 (5 bases). V shed 7 bases and J shed 4 bases, with 21 bases lying between them. The CDR3 is 16 residues long. CDR1 SGHKS and CDR2 YYEKEE come from the germline V gene (reference sequence). CDR3 coding DNA: TGTGCCAGCTTGCCCGCCGGGAAAACAATATACAATGAGCAGTTCTTC. Its protein is CASLPAGKTIYNEQFF.

V and J are TRBV6-2 or TRBV6-3 and TRBJ2-7; D is unresolved. The CDR3 length is 12 residues. The V and J ends lost 7 bases and 6 bases respectively, with 13 bases between them. Germline V lookup: CDR1 MNHEY, CDR2 SVGEGT. The CDR3 nucleotides are TGTGCCAGCAATTCGTGGGCCTCCGAGCAGTACTTC. As protein: CASNSWASEQYF.

The sample holds a few counts of this clone. A junction boundary mismatches the germline segment, possibly from a read error. J is TRBJ1-5 and V is TRBV6-2 or TRBV6-3; D remains unclear. Germline assignment: CDR1 MNHEY and CDR2 SVGEGT. The CDR3 totals 13 residues. The CDR3 loop is CASIYPGDQPQHF. The CDR3 bases are TGTGCCAGCATTTACCCTGGGGATCAGCCCCAGCATTTT.

Ten or more counts support this clone. V gene TRBV27 combines with J gene TRBJ2-1; TRBD1 or TRBD2 may be the D gene (6 bases each). This CDR3 contains 12 residues. Germline CDR1 reads MNHEY; CDR2 reads SMNVEV (reference sequence). Trimming left V 7 bases short and J 7 bases short, with 11 bases between. The CDR3, as DNA: TGTGCCAGCAATCGAGGGGGGAATGAGCAGTTCTTC. Translation gives CASNRGGNEQFF.